One and the same sample provided the 9 T cell receptor beta chains below, sequenced in a study of tumor and adjacent non-tumor tissue in lung cancer. A modified ARM-PCR protocol with three rounds of nested PCR amplified TCRbeta. Via MiXCR, TCRdb re-called the multiplex PCR reads, giving one row per CDR3 protein. The data show 65,000 to 75,000 distinct CDR3 sequences, with more than 75% seen just once and around 45% held by the top ten. This sample's RNA came from whole unsorted tissue. The normal lung tissue was taken more than 3 cm from the tumor edge. The source material was distant non-tumor lung tissue. The receptors stem from a man aged 60 to 69 with non-small cell lung cancer.

In the case of this clonotype: This clone may be a read error of a much larger clone one base away. V usage is TRBV20-1 and J usage is TRBJ2-5, with 11 bases aligning to TRBD2. TRBJ2-1 matches the DNA end more closely, so the J call is doubtful. Germline V gives CDR1 DFQATT, CDR2 SNEGSKA (reference sequence). The CDR3 totals 15 residues. This CDR3 reads CSARQLAGVRETQFF. The DNA of the CDR3 is TGCAGTGCTAGACAACTAGCGGGAGTGCGGGAGACCCAGTTCTTC.

A remark on this clonotype: This likely comes from a read error, as the CDR3 has no conserved phenylalanine or tryptophan at its end. The limits of the CDR3 on the DNA are not certain, so only TCRdb's listed CDR3 is given. The chain has TRBV5-1 and TRBJ2-5; the table's D call, TRBD2, was not checked against the DNA. 19 amino acids form the CDR3, both terminal residues included. The germline gives CDR1 SGHRS, CDR2 YFSETQ. The CDR3 is CASSLYPSGRGPNQETQCS.

Comments on this clonotype: One end of the junction fails to match germline, which may point to a read error. The gene calls are TRBV20-1 and TRBJ2-3; no clear D gene. This CDR3 is 15 amino acids long. Germline assignment: CDR1 DFQATT and CDR2 SNEGSKA (reference sequence). As DNA, the CDR3 is TGCAGTGCTAGAGATGGCTCAAAAACCGAGGATACTCAGTATTTT. Protein product: CSARDGSKTEDTQYF.

Concerning this clonotype itself: With a much larger clone just one base away, this may be a read error. V gene TRBV28 combines with J gene TRBJ1-5; D is uncertain. Germline V gene data show CDR1 as MDHEN and CDR2 as SYDVKM. CDR3 length: 15 amino acids. CDR3 sequence (DNA): TGTGCCAGCAGTTTGACCTCCGGGTCTCATCAGCTCCAGCATTTT. Residues: CASSLTSGSHQLQHF.

This rearrangement joins TRBV10-3 to TRBJ2-3; no reliable D call. The CDR3 is 11 residues long. The V gene lost 10 bases and the J gene lost 4 bases, with 9 bases spanning the gap. The germline V gene encodes CDR1 ENHRY and CDR2 SYGVKD. DNA for the CDR3: TGTGCCACCCGTGCCTCAGATACGCAGTATTTT. Its translation is CATRASDTQYF.

This clonotype occurred a few times. Germline is not matched at one junction end, which may reflect a read error. V gene TRBV5-6 combines with J gene TRBJ1-6; D possibly corresponds to TRBD1 (5 bases). The CDR3 spans 15 residues. The germline V gene has CDR1 SGHDT and CDR2 YYEEEE. The CDR3 DNA reads TGTGCCAACAGCTTGAGGCAGGGTAATGGATCACTCCTCCACTTT. It specifies CANSLRQGNGSLLHF.

Comments on this clonotype: A read error may account for a junction end that differs from germline. The chain combines TRBV5-1 with TRBJ1-1; TRBD1 might be the D (6 bases). Germline V CDR1 and CDR2: SGHRS, YFSETQ. The CDR3 has 16 residues. The CDR3 region has the DNA TGCGCCAGCAGCTCGACAAGACAGGAGAAAAACACTGAAGCATTCTTT. Protein product: CASSSTRQEKNTEAFF.

This clonotype was seen only once. At one end the junction does not follow the germline gene, possibly because of a read error. The rearrangement links TRBV6-1 to TRBJ2-1; 11 bases line up with TRBD2. Germline V gives CDR1 MNHNS, CDR2 SASEGT. CDR3 size: 14 residues. CDR3 sequence: CAIKTLAGDNGQFF. In DNA form, the CDR3 reads TGTGCCATCAAAACACTAGCGGGAGACAATGGGCAGTTCTTT.

The chain links TRBV11-1 to TRBJ2-1; D is uncertain. CDR3 length equals 15 residues. V was clipped by 3 bases and J by 10 bases, with 19 bases between them. CDR1 SGHAT and CDR2 FQDESV come from the germline V gene (reference sequence). This chain's CDR3 is CASSFGTYSIKEQFF. In DNA, the CDR3 is TGTGCCAGCAGCTTCGGCACCTATAGCATCAAAGAGCAGTTCTTC.